This T cell receptor (beta chain) came from a study of blood T cell repertoires in COVID-19. About the research overall: The United States, Italy and Spain provided the acute and convalescent COVID-19 samples. PBMCs, B-cell-depleted T cells, or T cells provided the cDNA or gDNA that made up the material.

This clone turned up a few times. Per the authors' pipeline: Reference gene primers were amplified, and this amplification served to estimate nucleated cell counts. The repertoire was sequenced with immunoSEQ multiplex PCR; TCRdb's copy has only in-frame clones and lacks some. V, J and clone size were drawn from that table, and D and trimming were deduced from the DNA. The sample lists about 210,000 clones; roughly 86% were seen once. The CDR3 is 15 amino acids. The ends lost 5 bases at V and 2 bases at J; junction bases unmatched: 4. Germline V gene data show CDR1 as LGHDT and CDR2 as YNNKEL (reference sequence).

This clonotype originated in a woman in her thirties or forties with acute or convalescent COVID-19. What was sequenced was peripheral blood. The chain recombines TRBV3-1 (or the pseudogene TRBV3-2) with TRBJ1-2; 11 bases fit TRBD1. CDR3 in amino acids: CASSARDRGNYGYTF. The CDR3 nucleotides are TGTGCCAGCAGCGCCCGGGACAGGGGGAACTATGGCTACACCTTC.